This is a list of T cell receptor beta chains from one sample in a study of chemoradiotherapy in HPV16-positive cancers. The method was immunoSEQ multiplex PCR; TCRdb's version includes in-frame clones alone and lacks a portion of them. The sample contains fewer than 40,000 clones, around 88% of which appear only once. Source: blood, taken from a patient who underwent chemoradiotherapy. The receptors here all came from a human donor with HPV-associated anogenital cancer. CDR3s include the opening cysteine and the closing phenylalanine or tryptophan. The D gene is left open where the match is weak. The size field is filled for only some rows; it gives once, few, many or a size class.

V gene,D gene,clone size,J gene,CDR3 protein,CDR3 DNA
TRBV5-6,TRBD1,NA,TRBJ1-4,CASSPRTGRGEKLFF,TGTGCCAGCAGCCCACGGACAGGCCGGGGTGAAAAACTGTTTTTT
TRBV10-3,NA,NA,TRBJ2-7,CAISSWGGARPYEQYF,TGTGCCATCAGTTCTTGGGGGGGGGCGCGTCCCTACGAGCAGTACTTC
TRBV9,TRBD2,NA,TRBJ2-7,CASSLTTSGAPYEQYF,TGTGCCAGCAGCCTGACGACTAGCGGGGCACCCTACGAGCAGTACTTC
TRBV19,TRBD2,once,TRBJ2-1,CASSNPGPSGRYNEQFF,TGTGCCAGTAGTAACCCGGGACCTAGCGGGAGATACAATGAGCAGTTCTTC
TRBV5-1,NA,NA,TRBJ2-7,CASSLGTSEAYEQYF,TGCGCCAGCAGCTTGGGGACGTCCGAGGCCTACGAGCAGTACTTC
TRBV6-6,NA,NA,TRBJ1-2,CASSWDILRGYTF,TGTGCCAGCAGTTGGGACATCCTTCGGGGCTACACCTTC
TRBV6-5,TRBD2,NA,TRBJ2-1,CASSSPGLAGGNEQFF,TGTGCCAGCAGTTCCCCGGGACTAGCGGGAGGTAATGAGCAGTTCTTC
TRBV5-1,NA,NA,TRBJ2-1,CASSLAGTGGGGNEQFF,TGCGCCAGCAGCTTGGCTGGGACCGGAGGAGGAGGCAATGAGCAGTTCTTC
TRBV6-4,NA,NA,TRBJ1-4,CPTPRRGDEKLFF,TGCCCCACCCCCCGGAGGGGTGATGAAAAACTGTTTTTT
TRBV9,NA,NA,TRBJ2-7,CASSPMGGPHEQYF,TGTGCCAGCAGCCCCATGGGCGGACCCCACGAGCAGTACTTC
TRBV18,NA,NA,TRBJ2-7,CASSLNPDSSYEQYF,TGTGCCAGCTCACTAAACCCAGACAGCTCCTACGAGCAGTACTTC
TRBV5-1,NA,NA,TRBJ1-5,CASSLSGLGGNQPQHF,TGCGCCAGCAGCTTGTCGGGACTGGGAGGCAATCAGCCCCAGCATTTT
TRBV19,NA,NA,TRBJ2-4,CASSIRQNKNIQYF,TGTGCCAGTAGTATCCGACAGAACAAAAACATTCAGTACTTC
TRBV2,NA,NA,TRBJ1-1,CASSEGDRRNTEAFF,TGTGCCAGCAGTGAAGGAGACAGGAGGAACACTGAAGCTTTCTTT
TRBV20-1,NA,NA,TRBJ2-5,CSAYYGETQYF,TGCAGTGCTTATTATGGGGAGACCCAGTACTTC
TRBV29-1,NA,NA,TRBJ2-7,CSVSGFSSYEQYF,TGCAGCGTTAGCGGTTTTAGCTCCTACGAGCAGTACTTC
TRBV28,TRBD1,few,TRBJ1-5,CASSLSPRERDRGLIGNQPQHF,TGTGCCAGCAGTTTATCCCCCCGTGAACGGGACAGGGGGCTCATTGGCAATCAGCCCCAGCATTTT
TRBV27,NA,NA,TRBJ2-1,CASSVRLQLEQFF,TGTGCCAGCAGTGTCCGATTACAACTTGAGCAGTTCTTC
TRBV28,TRBD1,NA,TRBJ2-1,CASRGDRGLGTQPLEQFF,TGTGCCAGCAGGGGGGACAGGGGGCTGGGAACTCAGCCACTCGAGCAGTTCTTC
TRBV27,NA,NA,TRBJ2-2,CASSLRGAVGELFF,TGTGCCAGCAGTTTACGGGGGGCTGTCGGGGAGCTGTTTTTT
TRBV5-1,NA,NA,TRBJ2-1,CASSEQGSYNEQFF,TGCGCCAGCAGCGAACAGGGTTCCTACAATGAGCAGTTCTTC
TRBV5-1,NA,NA,TRBJ1-1,CASSLARGNTEAFF,TGCGCCAGCAGCTTGGCACGGGGGAACACTGAAGCTTTCTTT
TRBV27,NA,NA,TRBJ1-2,CASSWEGGYGYTF,TGTGCCAGCAGTTGGGAGGGAGGCTATGGCTACACCTTC
TRBV2,NA,once,TRBJ2-3,CASRAYTDTQYF,TGTGCCAGCAGAGCATACACAGATACGCAGTATTTT
TRBV7-9,TRBD1,NA,TRBJ1-5,CASSPRTGGNQPQHF,TGTGCCAGCAGCCCAAGGACAGGGGGCAATCAGCCCCAGCATTTT
TRBV6-8,TRBD1,NA,TRBJ2-4,CASSSPGQLAKNIQYF,TGTGCCAGCAGCTCGCCGGGACAGCTAGCCAAAAACATTCAGTACTTC
TRBV28,NA,NA,TRBJ1-3,CASWGPEATGNTIYF,TGTGCCAGCTGGGGGCCGGAGGCGACTGGAAACACCATATATTTT
TRBV14,NA,NA,TRBJ1-1,CASSQATGSEAFF,TGTGCCAGCAGCCAAGCGACAGGATCTGAAGCTTTCTTT
TRBV28,TRBD1,NA,TRBJ2-5,CASSSGQGAETQYF,TGTGCCAGCAGTTCAGGACAGGGGGCGGAGACCCAGTACTTC
TRBV11-2,TRBD2,once,TRBJ2-7,CASSFSGSVHEQYF,TGTGCCAGCAGCTTTAGCGGGAGTGTCCACGAGCAGTACTTC
TRBV6-5,NA,NA,TRBJ1-5,CASTRGEDQPQHF,TGTGCCAGCACCAGAGGGGAGGATCAGCCCCAGCATTTT
TRBV6-5,TRBD1,NA,TRBJ1-2,CASSYQAGGREGYTF,TGTGCCAGCAGTTACCAGGCAGGGGGCAGAGAGGGCTACACCTTC
TRBV5-1,NA,NA,TRBJ1-2,CASSPGARNYGYTF,TGCGCCAGCAGCCCGGGGGCAAGAAACTATGGCTACACCTTC
TRBV5-1,NA,NA,TRBJ1-1,CASSPRGRGGWTEAFF,TGCGCCAGCAGCCCCCGAGGAAGGGGCGGTTGGACTGAAGCTTTCTTT
TRBV19,TRBD2,NA,TRBJ2-7,CASSFGTSGEQYF,TGTGCCAGTAGTTTCGGGACTAGCGGAGAGCAGTACTTC
TRBV7-8,NA,NA,TRBJ2-7,CASSQTGYEQYF,TGTGCCAGCAGCCAGACAGGCTACGAGCAGTACTTC
TRBV19,NA,NA,TRBJ1-1,CASSTTFATEAFF,TGTGCCAGTAGTACCACTTTCGCCACTGAAGCTTTCTTT
TRBV14,NA,few,TRBJ2-7,CASSQDVGQAFYEQYF,TGTGCCAGCAGCCAAGATGTCGGGCAGGCCTTCTACGAGCAGTACTTC
TRBV6-1,NA,NA,TRBJ1-5,CASSPGPSNQPQHF,TGTGCCAGCAGTCCGGGACCTAGCAATCAGCCCCAGCATTTT
TRBV5-4,NA,once,TRBJ1-6,CASSLGRAISNSPLHF,TGTGCCAGCAGCTTGGGCAGGGCGATTTCTAATTCACCCCTCCACTTT
TRBV28,NA,NA,TRBJ2-7,CASSPGGAHPYEQYF,TGTGCCAGCAGTCCTGGAGGGGCCCATCCCTACGAGCAGTACTTC
TRBV29-1,NA,once,TRBJ1-5,CSVSVGGNQPQHF,TGCAGCGTCTCTGTGGGGGGCAATCAGCCCCAGCATTTT
TRBV4-2,TRBD1,NA,TRBJ1-4,CASSQDLFRGQGKLFF,TGTGCCAGCAGCCAAGATCTCTTCAGAGGACAGGGAAAACTGTTTTTT
TRBV19,NA,few,TRBJ1-1,CASSTVGEAFF,TGTGCCAGTAGTACCGTGGGAGAAGCTTTCTTT
TRBV28,NA,few,TRBJ1-5,CASSPTPRYFNSNQPQHF,TGTGCCAGCAGCCCCACACCTCGTTATTTCAATAGCAATCAGCCCCAGCATTTT
TRBV4-1,NA,NA,TRBJ1-5,CASSHDRQVNQPQHF,TGCGCCAGCAGCCATGATAGACAGGTCAATCAGCCCCAGCATTTT
TRBV30,NA,NA,TRBJ1-5,CAWSGGSNQPQHF,TGTGCCTGGAGTGGGGGGAGCAATCAGCCCCAGCATTTT
TRBV5-1,NA,NA,TRBJ1-5,CASSLEGGRPQHF,TGCGCCAGCAGCTTGGAAGGCGGACGGCCCCAGCATTTT
TRBV21-1,NA,NA,TRBJ2-1,CASSEMGRGLSYNEQFF,TGTGCCAGCAGCGAAATGGGCAGGGGGCTGTCCTACAATGAGCAGTTCTTC
TRBV2,NA,NA,TRBJ1-2,CASSEGFTGGYTF,TGTGCCAGCAGTGAAGGGTTCACTGGCGGCTACACCTTC
TRBV6-1,NA,once,TRBJ2-7,CASSEQLANEQYF,TGTGCCAGCAGTGAGCAACTAGCTAACGAGCAGTACTTC
TRBV5-4,TRBD1,NA,TRBJ1-2,CASSLAGGTYGYTF,TGTGCCAGCAGCTTGGCAGGGGGTACCTATGGCTACACCTTC
TRBV5-1,NA,NA,TRBJ2-2,CASSLATGQYTGELFF,TGCGCCAGCAGCTTGGCCACCGGACAGTACACCGGGGAGCTGTTTTTT
TRBV29-1,NA,NA,TRBJ2-7,CSVEASNYEQYF,TGCAGCGTTGAGGCGAGTAACTACGAGCAGTACTTC